Listed below are T cell receptor beta chains from one sample, sequenced in a study of cytomegalovirus exposure and HLA in healthy donors. The method was immunoSEQ multiplex PCR; TCRdb's version includes in-frame clones alone and lacks a portion of them. The profile covers 150,000 to 200,000 clones, with just under 80% appearing a single time and roughly an eighth taken by the ten largest. Material for sequencing was PBMCs. The receptors come from a woman aged 45-60 years in good health and CMV-seropositive. Each CDR3 is given with its conserved first and last residue. D genes are given only for firm matches. The listing skips clone size in some rows; elsewhere it reads once, few, many or a size class.

v_gene: TRBV7-9; j_gene: TRBJ1-1; d_gene: NA; abundance: NA; CDR3aa: CASSPGGLNTEAFF; CDR3nt: TGTGCCAGCAGCCCGGGGGGCTTGAACACTGAAGCTTTCTTT
v_gene: TRBV7-9; j_gene: TRBJ2-2; d_gene: NA; abundance: NA; CDR3aa: CSSSSDTGELFF; CDR3nt: TGTTCCAGCAGCTCCGACACCGGGGAGCTGTTTTTT
v_gene: TRBV5-1; j_gene: TRBJ2-2; d_gene: NA; abundance: NA; CDR3aa: CASSPGQGTGELFF; CDR3nt: TGCGCCAGCAGCCCGGGACAAGGTACCGGGGAGCTGTTTTTT
v_gene: TRBV2; j_gene: TRBJ1-2; d_gene: TRBD1; abundance: NA; CDR3aa: CASTGTGTSNYGYTF; CDR3nt: TGTGCCAGCACGGGGACAGGGACCAGCAACTATGGCTACACCTTC
v_gene: TRBV6-5; j_gene: TRBJ2-2; d_gene: NA; abundance: NA; CDR3aa: CASRRGLGGELSF; CDR3nt: TGTGCCAGCAGGAGGGGCTTAGGCGGGGAGCTGTCTTTT
v_gene: TRBV6-1; j_gene: TRBJ1-2; d_gene: TRBD1; abundance: NA; CDR3aa: CASSERDRANYGYTF; CDR3nt: TGTGCCAGCAGTGAAAGGGACAGAGCTAACTATGGCTACACCTTC
v_gene: TRBV9; j_gene: TRBJ2-2; d_gene: NA; abundance: NA; CDR3aa: CASSVVGGGGTGELFF; CDR3nt: TGTGCCAGCAGCGTAGTAGGGGGGGGAGGAACCGGGGAGCTGTTTTTT
v_gene: TRBV5-1; j_gene: TRBJ2-5; d_gene: TRBD2; abundance: NA; CDR3aa: CASSPGTSGLETQYF; CDR3nt: TGCGCCAGCAGCCCGGGGACTAGCGGGCTAGAGACCCAGTACTTC
v_gene: TRBV13; j_gene: TRBJ1-1; d_gene: NA; abundance: few; CDR3aa: CASSFLRSEAFF; CDR3nt: TGTGCCAGCAGCTTTTTGCGTTCTGAAGCTTTCTTT
v_gene: TRBV7-9; j_gene: TRBJ2-5; d_gene: NA; abundance: NA; CDR3aa: CASSFLETQYF; CDR3nt: TGTGCCAGCAGCTTCCTAGAGACCCAGTACTTC
v_gene: TRBV5-1; j_gene: TRBJ1-4; d_gene: TRBD1; abundance: NA; CDR3aa: CASSSTGRANEKLFF; CDR3nt: TGCGCCAGCAGCTCGACAGGGCGCGCTAATGAAAAACTGTTTTTT
v_gene: TRBV6-5; j_gene: TRBJ1-6; d_gene: NA; abundance: NA; CDR3aa: CASSPNPDRYSPLHF; CDR3nt: TGTGCCAGCAGTCCTAACCCGGACAGATACTCACCCCTCCACTTT
v_gene: TRBV5-4; j_gene: TRBJ1-1; d_gene: NA; abundance: few; CDR3aa: CASSLVRGTAFF; CDR3nt: TGTGCCAGCAGCTTGGTAAGGGGAACCGCTTTCTTT
v_gene: TRBV25-1; j_gene: TRBJ1-5; d_gene: TRBD1; abundance: NA; CDR3aa: CASSDGGTGPQHF; CDR3nt: TGTGCCAGCAGTGACGGAGGGACAGGGCCCCAGCATTTT
v_gene: TRBV6-5; j_gene: TRBJ1-3; d_gene: NA; abundance: NA; CDR3aa: CASSYTGSGNTIYF; CDR3nt: TGTGCCAGCAGTTATACAGGCTCTGGAAACACCATATATTTT
v_gene: TRBV5-4; j_gene: TRBJ2-2; d_gene: TRBD2; abundance: once; CDR3aa: CASSVGLAQTGELFF; CDR3nt: TGTGCCAGCAGCGTGGGACTAGCGCAAACCGGGGAGCTGTTTTTT
v_gene: TRBV18; j_gene: TRBJ2-5; d_gene: NA; abundance: NA; CDR3aa: CASSPPTGQETQYF; CDR3nt: TGTGCCAGCTCACCACCGACAGGCCAAGAGACCCAGTACTTC
v_gene: TRBV18; j_gene: TRBJ1-2; d_gene: TRBD1; abundance: NA; CDR3aa: CASSPRQGDGYTF; CDR3nt: TGTGCCAGCTCACCACGACAGGGGGACGGCTACACCTTC
v_gene: TRBV6-1; j_gene: TRBJ2-3; d_gene: NA; abundance: NA; CDR3aa: CASRRHRDSTDTQYF; CDR3nt: TGTGCCAGCAGGAGGCACCGAGATAGCACAGATACGCAGTATTTT
v_gene: TRBV5-1; j_gene: TRBJ2-2; d_gene: TRBD2; abundance: NA; CDR3aa: CASSLLAGDGGELFF; CDR3nt: TGCGCCAGCAGTCTCCTAGCGGGGGACGGCGGGGAGCTGTTTTTT
v_gene: TRBV29-1; j_gene: TRBJ1-1; d_gene: TRBD1; abundance: NA; CDR3aa: CSAGGGQGSEAFF; CDR3nt: TGCAGCGCTGGGGGGGGACAGGGCTCTGAAGCTTTCTTT
v_gene: TRBV9; j_gene: TRBJ2-7; d_gene: TRBD2; abundance: NA; CDR3aa: CASSVMGGEQYF; CDR3nt: TGTGCCAGCAGCGTAATGGGGGGGGAGCAGTACTTC
v_gene: TRBV7-7; j_gene: TRBJ1-6; d_gene: TRBD1; abundance: NA; CDR3aa: CASSLDYPDRDNSPLHF; CDR3nt: TGTGCCAGCAGCTTAGACTATCCGGACAGGGATAATTCACCCCTCCACTTT
v_gene: TRBV6-1; j_gene: TRBJ1-1; d_gene: NA; abundance: NA; CDR3aa: CASRDSWNTEAFF; CDR3nt: TGTGCCAGCAGGGACTCCTGGAACACTGAAGCTTTCTTT
v_gene: TRBV6-5; j_gene: TRBJ1-3; d_gene: NA; abundance: NA; CDR3aa: CASSYTYGQNTIYF; CDR3nt: TGTGCCAGCAGTTATACGTACGGACAGAACACCATATATTTT
v_gene: TRBV29-1; j_gene: TRBJ2-1; d_gene: TRBD1; abundance: NA; CDR3aa: CSVGQGSDEQFF; CDR3nt: TGCAGCGTGGGACAGGGTAGTGATGAGCAGTTCTTC
v_gene: TRBV27; j_gene: TRBJ2-5; d_gene: TRBD1; abundance: few; CDR3aa: CASSSNRGETQYF; CDR3nt: TGTGCCAGCAGTTCAAACAGGGGAGAGACCCAGTACTTC
v_gene: TRBV27; j_gene: TRBJ2-6; d_gene: TRBD2; abundance: NA; CDR3aa: CASSLVGRGGANVLTF; CDR3nt: TGTGCCAGCAGTTTAGTGGGGCGGGGGGGGGCCAACGTCCTGACTTTC
v_gene: TRBV7-9; j_gene: TRBJ1-4; d_gene: TRBD1; abundance: few; CDR3aa: CASSFTGGNEKLFF; CDR3nt: TGTGCCAGCAGCTTCACAGGGGGCAACGAAAAACTGTTTTTT
v_gene: TRBV5-5; j_gene: TRBJ1-6; d_gene: TRBD1; abundance: few; CDR3aa: CASSSVGQPHNSPLHF; CDR3nt: TGTGCCAGCAGCTCGGTGGGACAGCCCCATAATTCACCCCTCCACTTT
v_gene: TRBV9; j_gene: TRBJ2-1; d_gene: TRBD2; abundance: NA; CDR3aa: CASSVGAGEYNEQFF; CDR3nt: TGTGCCAGCAGCGTAGGGGCGGGGGAGTACAATGAGCAGTTCTTC
v_gene: TRBV7-8; j_gene: TRBJ1-2; d_gene: NA; abundance: NA; CDR3aa: CASSLRLQGGYGYTF; CDR3nt: TGTGCCAGCAGCTTAAGGTTACAGGGTGGTTATGGCTACACCTTC
v_gene: TRBV19; j_gene: TRBJ2-5; d_gene: TRBD1; abundance: NA; CDR3aa: CASTGQGRETQYF; CDR3nt: TGTGCCAGTACAGGACAGGGGAGGGAGACCCAGTACTTC